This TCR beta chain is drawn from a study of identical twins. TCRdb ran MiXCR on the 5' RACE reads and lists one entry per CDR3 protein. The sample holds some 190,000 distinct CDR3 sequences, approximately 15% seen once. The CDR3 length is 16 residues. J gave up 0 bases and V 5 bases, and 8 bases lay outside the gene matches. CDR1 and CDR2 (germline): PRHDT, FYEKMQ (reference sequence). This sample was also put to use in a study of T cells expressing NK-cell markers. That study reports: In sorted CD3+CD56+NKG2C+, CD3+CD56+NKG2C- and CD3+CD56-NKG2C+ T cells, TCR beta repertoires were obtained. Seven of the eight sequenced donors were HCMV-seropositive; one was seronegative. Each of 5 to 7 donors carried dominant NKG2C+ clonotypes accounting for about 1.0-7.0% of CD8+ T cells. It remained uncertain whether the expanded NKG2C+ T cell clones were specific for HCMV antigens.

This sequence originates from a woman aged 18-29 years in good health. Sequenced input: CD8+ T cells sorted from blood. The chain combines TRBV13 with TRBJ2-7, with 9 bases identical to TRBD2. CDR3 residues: CASSARLAASSYEQYF. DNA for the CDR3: TGTGCCAGCAGCGCCAGACTAGCGGCTTCCTCCTACGAGCAGTACTTC.